A selection of T cell receptor beta chains follows, all from one sample in a study of T cells in Graves' hyperthyroidism and ophthalmopathy. One entry per CDR3 protein, called by TCRdb with MiXCR from the multiplex PCR reads. The sample lists fewer than 650,000 distinct CDR3 sequences, 14% occurring once. Source material: blood. These receptors were taken from a woman aged 35 to 49 with Graves' hyperthyroidism. The CDR3 runs from the conserved cysteine through the conserved F or W. Fields, in order: clone size, V gene, J gene, D gene, CDR3 DNA, CDR3 protein. A D gene is named only where the DNA matches it firmly. Some rows have no size entry. The others give once, few or many, or a class for an expanded clone.

clone size: -; V gene: TRBV19; J gene: TRBJ1-5; D gene: -; CDR3 DNA: TGTGCCAGTACCCCGCACGGTTTGCAGCCCCAGCATTTT; CDR3 protein: CASTPHGLQPQHF
clone size: -; V gene: TRBV13; J gene: TRBJ2-7; D gene: TRBD1; CDR3 DNA: TGTGCCAGCAGCTTAGGATGGGCCTATGCGTCCGGGACAGGGATGTACGAGCAGCACTTC; CDR3 protein: CASSLGWAYASGTGMYEQHF
clone size: many; V gene: TRBV28; J gene: TRBJ2-7; D gene: -; CDR3 DNA: TGTGCCAGCAGCGGAGGGGGCAACTCCTACGAGCAGTACTTC; CDR3 protein: CASSGGGNSYEQYF
clone size: many; V gene: TRBV2; J gene: TRBJ2-7; D gene: -; CDR3 DNA: TGTGCCAGCAGTGTCGGCGAGCAGTACTTC; CDR3 protein: CASSVGEQYF
clone size: few; V gene: TRBV19; J gene: TRBJ2-7; D gene: TRBD1; CDR3 DNA: TGTGCCAGTAGTAATGGACAGGGGGCCTACGAGCAGTACTTC; CDR3 protein: CASSNGQGAYEQYF
clone size: many; V gene: TRBV2; J gene: TRBJ2-1; D gene: TRBD1; CDR3 DNA: TGTGCCAGCACCGCCACTAGACAGGGGAGAGGAGGTGAGCAGTTCTTC; CDR3 protein: CASTATRQGRGGEQFF
clone size: few; V gene: TRBV28; J gene: TRBJ1-1; D gene: -; CDR3 DNA: TGTGCCGGCAGCTCACCGGGCACTGAAGCTTTCTTT; CDR3 protein: CAGSSPGTEAFF
clone size: many; V gene: TRBV5-1; J gene: TRBJ2-5; D gene: TRBD2; CDR3 DNA: TGCGCCAGCAGCTTGGCGGGTCGGACTAGCGGGAAAGAGACCCAGTACTTC; CDR3 protein: CASSLAGRTSGKETQYF
clone size: many; V gene: TRBV6-1; J gene: TRBJ1-1; D gene: TRBD1; CDR3 DNA: TGTGCCAGCAGTGAAGGTGGGACAGGGAGTGGAAAAGCTTTCTTT; CDR3 protein: CASSEGGTGSGKAFF
clone size: -; V gene: TRBV30; J gene: TRBJ1-1; D gene: -; CDR3 DNA: TGTGCCTGGGGAAGGGAGGCGTACACTGAAGCTTTCTTT; CDR3 protein: CAWGREAYTEAFF
clone size: -; V gene: TRBV4-1; J gene: TRBJ2-1; D gene: -; CDR3 DNA: TGCGCCAGCAGCCAAGAACCCTTTAAGGGGGAGTTCTTC; CDR3 protein: CASSQEPFKGEFF
clone size: many; V gene: TRBV7-8; J gene: TRBJ1-1; D gene: TRBD1; CDR3 DNA: TGTGCCAGCAGCCTTGGGACAGGGAACGGGAACACTGAAGCTTTCTTT; CDR3 protein: CASSLGTGNGNTEAFF
clone size: many; V gene: TRBV5-1; J gene: TRBJ2-3; D gene: TRBD2; CDR3 DNA: TGCGCCAGCAGCTTAAGACTAGCGGGAGTTTCCCCAGATACGCAGTATTTT; CDR3 protein: CASSLRLAGVSPDTQYF
clone size: few; V gene: TRBV4-1; J gene: TRBJ1-2; D gene: -; CDR3 DNA: TGCGCCAGCAGCCAAGTGGGGGAGGACCTTTCTAACTATGGCTACACCTTC; CDR3 protein: CASSQVGEDLSNYGYTF
clone size: many; V gene: TRBV12-5; J gene: TRBJ2-1; D gene: -; CDR3 DNA: TGTGCTAGTGGTTTGATTCCCCCGGGTAATGAGCAGTTCTTC; CDR3 protein: CASGLIPPGNEQFF
clone size: many; V gene: TRBV6-1; J gene: TRBJ2-7; D gene: TRBD2; CDR3 DNA: TGTGCCAGCAGTGGGCAGGGGACTAGCCCCTCCGAGCAGTACTTC; CDR3 protein: CASSGQGTSPSEQYF
clone size: few; V gene: TRBV5-1; J gene: TRBJ2-7; D gene: TRBD2; CDR3 DNA: TGCGCCAGCAGGACGTTAGCGGGAAGCTCCTACGAGCAGTACTTC; CDR3 protein: CASRTLAGSSYEQYF
clone size: few; V gene: TRBV10-3; J gene: TRBJ1-5; D gene: -; CDR3 DNA: TGTGCCATCACTAACAGTGCTGGCGATCAGCCCCAGCATTTT; CDR3 protein: CAITNSAGDQPQHF
clone size: few; V gene: TRBV10-3; J gene: TRBJ2-1; D gene: TRBD2; CDR3 DNA: TGTGCCATCAGTCCAAGCGGGAGCTCCTACAATGAGCAGTTCTTC; CDR3 protein: CAISPSGSSYNEQFF
clone size: -; V gene: TRBV3-1; J gene: TRBJ1-2; D gene: -; CDR3 DNA: TGTGCCAGCAGCCCCGAGGGGAAGGGTGGCTACACCTTC; CDR3 protein: CASSPEGKGGYTF
clone size: many; V gene: TRBV18; J gene: TRBJ2-7; D gene: -; CDR3 DNA: TGTGCCAGCTCACCCGCCAGATACGAGCAGTACTTC; CDR3 protein: CASSPARYEQYF
clone size: -; V gene: TRBV5-1; J gene: TRBJ2-7; D gene: -; CDR3 DNA: TGCGCCAGCAGCCCCACCACCACAGCTACCTACGAGCAGTACTTC; CDR3 protein: CASSPTTTATYEQYF
clone size: many; V gene: TRBV30; J gene: TRBJ2-7; D gene: -; CDR3 DNA: TGTGCCTGGAGTGTAAGTGGGCAGAGCTCCTACGAGCAGTACTTC; CDR3 protein: CAWSVSGQSSYEQYF
clone size: -; V gene: TRBV14; J gene: TRBJ2-7; D gene: TRBD2; CDR3 DNA: TGTGCCAGCAGCCTTGGACTAGCTCGGGCCTCTACCTACGAGCAGTACTTC; CDR3 protein: CASSLGLARASTYEQYF
clone size: few; V gene: TRBV6-1; J gene: TRBJ2-7; D gene: -; CDR3 DNA: TGTGCCAGCAGTGAAGTGGCGGGGAGCTCCTACGAGCAGTACTTC; CDR3 protein: CASSEVAGSSYEQYF
clone size: many; V gene: TRBV20-1; J gene: TRBJ2-1; D gene: TRBD2; CDR3 DNA: TGCAGTGGTGATAGCGGGAGGGCCGGGTCAGGCAATGAGCAGTTCTTC; CDR3 protein: CSGDSGRAGSGNEQFF
clone size: few; V gene: TRBV24-1; J gene: TRBJ2-1; D gene: -; CDR3 DNA: TGTGCCACCCACGGTGGGGATACCTACAATGAGCAGTTCTTC; CDR3 protein: CATHGGDTYNEQFF
clone size: many; V gene: TRBV7-2; J gene: TRBJ2-2; D gene: -; CDR3 DNA: TGTGCCAGCAGCCCCCACAGGGCCATCAACACCGGGGAGCTGTTTTTT; CDR3 protein: CASSPHRAINTGELFF
clone size: many; V gene: TRBV20-1; J gene: TRBJ1-1; D gene: -; CDR3 DNA: TGCAGTGCTAGAGATTCTAAGATTGGACAGCTTGCTGAAGCTTTCTTT; CDR3 protein: CSARDSKIGQLAEAFF
clone size: many; V gene: TRBV9; J gene: TRBJ2-1; D gene: TRBD2; CDR3 DNA: TGTGCCAGCAGCGTATTGGGGGAGGGCCGGTTTGAGCAGTTCTTC; CDR3 protein: CASSVLGEGRFEQFF
clone size: few; V gene: TRBV6-2/TRBV6-3; J gene: TRBJ1-3; D gene: -; CDR3 DNA: TGTGCCAGCAGTTACGGCAGGGCTGGAAACACCATATATTTT; CDR3 protein: CASSYGRAGNTIYF
clone size: many; V gene: TRBV7-2; J gene: TRBJ1-5; D gene: TRBD1; CDR3 DNA: TGTGCCAGCAGATCCAACAGGGGCGGAAATCAGCCCCAGCATTTT; CDR3 protein: CASRSNRGGNQPQHF
clone size: once; V gene: TRBV6-2/TRBV6-3; J gene: TRBJ2-7; D gene: TRBD2; CDR3 DNA: TGTGCCAGCAGCCACCGGGGGGACCCCTACGAGCAGTACTTC; CDR3 protein: CASSHRGDPYEQYF
clone size: many; V gene: TRBV5-5; J gene: TRBJ2-1; D gene: -; CDR3 DNA: TGTGCCAGCAGCCTAGCGTATAACAATGAGCAGTTCTTC; CDR3 protein: CASSLAYNNEQFF
clone size: many; V gene: TRBV7-3; J gene: TRBJ2-3; D gene: -; CDR3 DNA: TGTGCCAGCAGCGTTATGGGGGGAGAGGCAGATACGCAGTATTTT; CDR3 protein: CASSVMGGEADTQYF
clone size: -; V gene: TRBV7-9; J gene: TRBJ2-3; D gene: -; CDR3 DNA: TGTGCCAGCAGCCTAACAGGGTTGGCAGATACGCAGTATTTT; CDR3 protein: CASSLTGLADTQYF
clone size: -; V gene: TRBV7-9; J gene: TRBJ1-5; D gene: -; CDR3 DNA: TGTGCCAGCAGCTTAGCTGGTCAAGCCCAGCATTTT; CDR3 protein: CASSLAGQAQHF
clone size: many; V gene: TRBV7-8; J gene: TRBJ1-5; D gene: -; CDR3 DNA: TGTGCCAGCAGCTTAGATGGCAGGGGCGAAGGTCAGCCCCAGCATTTT; CDR3 protein: CASSLDGRGEGQPQHF
clone size: many; V gene: TRBV28; J gene: TRBJ1-2; D gene: -; CDR3 DNA: TGTGCCAGCAGTCCTCGAGCCACAAACTATGGCTACACCTTC; CDR3 protein: CASSPRATNYGYTF
clone size: many; V gene: TRBV18; J gene: TRBJ2-7; D gene: -; CDR3 DNA: TGTGCCAGCTCACCTGAGGGGTTCCACGAGCAGTACTTC; CDR3 protein: CASSPEGFHEQYF
clone size: -; V gene: TRBV7-8; J gene: TRBJ1-5; D gene: -; CDR3 DNA: TGTGCCAGCAGCCTAGGGGGGGGGATTAATGGCAATCAGCCCCAGCATTTT; CDR3 protein: CASSLGGGINGNQPQHF
clone size: few; V gene: TRBV27; J gene: TRBJ2-7; D gene: TRBD1; CDR3 DNA: TGTGCCAGCAGTTTAATTGGACAGGGAATAGAGTCCTACGAGCAGTACTTC; CDR3 protein: CASSLIGQGIESYEQYF